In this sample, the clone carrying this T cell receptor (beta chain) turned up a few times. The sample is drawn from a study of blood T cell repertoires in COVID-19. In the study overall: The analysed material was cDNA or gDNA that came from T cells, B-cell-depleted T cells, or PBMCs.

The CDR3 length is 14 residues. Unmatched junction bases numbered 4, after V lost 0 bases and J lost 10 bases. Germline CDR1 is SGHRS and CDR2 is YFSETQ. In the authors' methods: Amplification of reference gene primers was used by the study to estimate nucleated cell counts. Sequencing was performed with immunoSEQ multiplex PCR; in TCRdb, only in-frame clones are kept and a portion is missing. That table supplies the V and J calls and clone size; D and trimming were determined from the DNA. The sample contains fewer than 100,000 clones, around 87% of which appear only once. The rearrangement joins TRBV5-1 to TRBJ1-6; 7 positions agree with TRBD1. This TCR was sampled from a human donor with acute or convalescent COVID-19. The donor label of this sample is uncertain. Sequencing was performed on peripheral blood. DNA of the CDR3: TGCGCCAGCAGCTTGGGACAGGGCAGGTCACCCCTCCACTTT. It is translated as CASSLGQGRSPLHF.